This T cell receptor beta chain is drawn from a study of T cells after yellow fever vaccination. Study-level results: Most primary-vaccination clones reappeared after the booster (more than 95% CD4, roughly 88% CD8). The secondary response peaked faster, at day 5 versus 15, but was weaker. Researchers noted that a small share of clonotypes showed up in both CD4 and CD8 compartments.

TCRdb fed the 5' RACE reads into MiXCR, producing one record per CDR3 protein. The table includes fewer than 450,000 distinct CDR3 sequences, less than 9.5% detected once. V gave up 1 base and J gave up 6 bases, with 15 bases separating them. This CDR3 has 15 amino acids. Germline V gene lookup returns CDR1 SGHDN and CDR2 FVKESK. This clonotype was counted between two and nine times. The antigen is unknown. The clonotype was recovered from a man aged 18 to 30 who received the YFV17D yellow fever vaccine. The chain couples TRBV14 to TRBJ1-2; no clear D gene. The sample was PBMCs, taken about 41 days after the first yellow fever vaccination. This chain's CDR3 is CASSQAPPGVDGYTF. DNA of the CDR3: TGTGCCAGCAGCCAAGCACCCCCCGGAGTTGATGGCTACACCTTC.